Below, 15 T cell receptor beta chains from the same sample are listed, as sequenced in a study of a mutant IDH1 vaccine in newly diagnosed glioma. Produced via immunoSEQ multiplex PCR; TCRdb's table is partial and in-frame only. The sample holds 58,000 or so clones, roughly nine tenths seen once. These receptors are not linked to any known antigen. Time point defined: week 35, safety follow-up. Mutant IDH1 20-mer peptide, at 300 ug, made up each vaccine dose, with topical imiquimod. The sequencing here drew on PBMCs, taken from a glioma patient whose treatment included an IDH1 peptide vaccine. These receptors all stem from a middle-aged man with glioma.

DNA of the CDR3: TGTGCCAGCAGCTTACTGACAGGGTACGAGCAGTACTTC. Translating it yields CASSLLTGYEQYF. The chain joins TRBV5-8 to TRBJ2-7; 7 nucleotides match TRBD1. CDR1 SGHTS and CDR2 YDEGEE come from the germline V gene. V gave up 2 bases and J gave up 4 bases; unmatched junction bases: 3. This CDR3 is 13 amino acids long.

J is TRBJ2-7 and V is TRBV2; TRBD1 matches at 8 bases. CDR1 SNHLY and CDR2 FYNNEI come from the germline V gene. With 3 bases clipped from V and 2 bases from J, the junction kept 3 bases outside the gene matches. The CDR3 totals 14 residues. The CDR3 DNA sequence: TGTGCCAGCAGTGATCCGGGACAGGCCTACGAGCAGTACTTC. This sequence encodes CASSDPGQAYEQYF.

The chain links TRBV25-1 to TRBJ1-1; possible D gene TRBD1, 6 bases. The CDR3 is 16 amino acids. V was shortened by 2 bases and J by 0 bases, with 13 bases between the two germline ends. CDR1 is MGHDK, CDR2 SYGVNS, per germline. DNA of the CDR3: TGTGCCAGCAGTGAACGGGGGGCGGGGATGAACACTGAAGCTTTCTTT. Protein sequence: CASSERGAGMNTEAFF.

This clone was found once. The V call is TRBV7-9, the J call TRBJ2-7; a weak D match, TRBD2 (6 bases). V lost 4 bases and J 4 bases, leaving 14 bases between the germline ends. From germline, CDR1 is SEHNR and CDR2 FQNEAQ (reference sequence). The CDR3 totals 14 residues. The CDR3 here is CASSSGLTPYEQYF. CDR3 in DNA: TGTGCCAGCAGCTCCGGACTAACCCCTTACGAGCAGTACTTC.

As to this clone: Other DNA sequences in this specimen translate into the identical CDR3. This chain's CDR3 is CASSQGTLNTGELFF. CDR3 nucleotides: TGCGCCAGCAGCCAGGGGACACTGAACACCGGGGAGCTGTTTTTT. This sequence joins TRBV4-3 and TRBJ2-2, with D possibly matching TRBD1 (6 bases). This CDR3 has 15 residues. Trimming pared 3 bases from V and 1 base from J, leaving 9 bases between. Per the germline V gene, CDR1 is LGHNA and CDR2 is YSLEER.

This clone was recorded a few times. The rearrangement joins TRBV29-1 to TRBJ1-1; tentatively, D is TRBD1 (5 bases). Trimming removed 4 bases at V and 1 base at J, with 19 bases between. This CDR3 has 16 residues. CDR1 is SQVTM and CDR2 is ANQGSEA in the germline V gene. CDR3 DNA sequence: TGCAGCGTTGCCGCACTACCCCTCGGACAGAACACTGAAGCTTTCTTT. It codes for CSVAALPLGQNTEAFF.

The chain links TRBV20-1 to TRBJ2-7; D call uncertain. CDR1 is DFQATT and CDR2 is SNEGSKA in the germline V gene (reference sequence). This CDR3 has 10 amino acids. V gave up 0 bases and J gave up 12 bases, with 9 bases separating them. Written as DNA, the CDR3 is TGCAGTGCTAGAGACACCCTGGGGTACTTC. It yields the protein CSARDTLGYF.

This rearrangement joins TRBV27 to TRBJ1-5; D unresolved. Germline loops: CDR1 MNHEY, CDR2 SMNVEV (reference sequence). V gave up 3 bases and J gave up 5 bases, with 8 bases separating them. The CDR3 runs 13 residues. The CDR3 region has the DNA TGTGCCAGCAGTTTCTCCGGTTATCAGCCCCAGCATTTT. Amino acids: CASSFSGYQPQHF.

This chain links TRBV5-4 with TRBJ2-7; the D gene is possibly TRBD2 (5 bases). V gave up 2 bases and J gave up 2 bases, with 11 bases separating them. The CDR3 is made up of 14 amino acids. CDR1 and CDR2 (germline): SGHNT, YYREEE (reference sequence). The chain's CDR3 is CASSFKLAPYEQYF. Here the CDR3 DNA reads TGTGCCAGCAGCTTCAAGCTAGCCCCCTACGAGCAGTACTTC. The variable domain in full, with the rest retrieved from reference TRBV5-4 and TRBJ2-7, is ETGVTQSPTHLIKTRGQQVTLRCSSQSGHNTVSWYQQALGQGPQFIFQYYREEENGRGNFPPRFSGLQFPNYSSELNVNALELDDSALYLCASSFKLAPYEQYFGPGTRLTVT.

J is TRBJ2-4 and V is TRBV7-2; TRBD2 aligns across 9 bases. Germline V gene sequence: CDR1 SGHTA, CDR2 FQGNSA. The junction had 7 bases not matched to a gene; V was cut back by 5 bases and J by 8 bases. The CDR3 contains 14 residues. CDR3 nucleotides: TGTGCCAGCAGCATTAGCGGGAGCGGATACATTCAGTACTTC. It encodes CASSISGSGYIQYF.

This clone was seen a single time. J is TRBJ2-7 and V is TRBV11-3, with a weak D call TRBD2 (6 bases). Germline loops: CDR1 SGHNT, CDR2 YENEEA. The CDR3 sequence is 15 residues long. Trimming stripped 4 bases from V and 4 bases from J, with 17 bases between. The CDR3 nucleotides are TGTGCCAGCAGCTACGGTAACCCTGGGGGGTACGAGCAGTACTTC. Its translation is CASSYGNPGGYEQYF.

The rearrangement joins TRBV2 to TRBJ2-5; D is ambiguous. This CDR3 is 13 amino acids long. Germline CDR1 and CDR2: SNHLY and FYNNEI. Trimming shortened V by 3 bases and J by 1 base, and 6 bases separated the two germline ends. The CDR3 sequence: CASSDGSQETQYF. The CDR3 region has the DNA TGTGCCAGCAGTGATGGCAGCCAAGAGACCCAGTACTTC.

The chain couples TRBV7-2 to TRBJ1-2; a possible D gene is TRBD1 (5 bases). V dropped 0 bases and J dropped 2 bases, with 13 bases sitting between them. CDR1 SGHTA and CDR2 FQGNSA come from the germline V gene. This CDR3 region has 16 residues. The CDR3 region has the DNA TGTGCCAGCAGCTTAGCGGGGCAGGCTCGCAACTATGGCTACACCTTC. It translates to CASSLAGQARNYGYTF. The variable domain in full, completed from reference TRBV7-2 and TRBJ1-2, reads GAGVSQSPSNKVTEKGKDVELRCDPISGHTALYWYRQSLGQGLEFLIYFQGNSAPDKSGLPSDRFSAERTGGSVSTLTIQRTQQEDSAVYLCASSLAGQARNYGYTFGSGTRLTVV.

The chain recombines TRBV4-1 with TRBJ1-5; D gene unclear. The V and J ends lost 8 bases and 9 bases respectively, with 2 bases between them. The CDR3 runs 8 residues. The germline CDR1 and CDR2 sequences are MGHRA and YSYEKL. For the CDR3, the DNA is TGCGCCAGCCCGCCCCAGCATTTT. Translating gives CASPPQHF.

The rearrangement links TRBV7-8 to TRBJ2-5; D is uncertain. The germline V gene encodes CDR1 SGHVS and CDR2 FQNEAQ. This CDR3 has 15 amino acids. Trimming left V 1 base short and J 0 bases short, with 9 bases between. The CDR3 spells CASSLVGEDQETQYF. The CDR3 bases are TGTGCCAGCAGCTTAGTTGGTGAGGACCAAGAGACCCAGTACTTC.